Shown below are 17 T cell receptor beta chains from a single sample sequenced in a study of shared T cell receptors in the human thymus. TCRdb's table, derived via immunoSEQ multiplex PCR, lists solely in-frame clones and lacks some. The table has about 660,000 clones, about 87% seen once. This same sample was also taken into another study, of human thymus T cells.

Sequenced material: thymocytes. These receptors all come from a boy in the first two years of life with a congenital heart defect.

The J gene is TRBJ2-4, the V gene TRBV11-2; 8 bases line up with TRBD2. The J segment lost 4 bases and the V segment lost 3 bases, leaving 5 bases of the junction unmatched. The CDR3 totals 15 residues. Germline CDR1 reads SGHAT; CDR2 reads FQNNGV. The CDR3, as DNA: TGTGCCAGCAGCTTTGGTAGCGGGGCTAAAAACATTCAGTACTTC. Its protein product is CASSFGSGAKNIQYF.

The chain joins TRBV18 to TRBJ1-4; D is perhaps TRBD1 (6 bases). The CDR3 extends over 16 amino acids. V shed 4 bases and J shed 5 bases, with 17 bases lying between them. CDR1 is KGHSH and CDR2 is LQKENI in the germline V gene. The CDR3 nucleotides read TGTGCCAGCTCACAAAACAGGGACGGGGAGAATGAAAAACTGTTTTTT. Protein sequence: CASSQNRDGENEKLFF.

As to this clone: The junction shows a germline mismatch at one end, possibly a read error. This same CDR3 is encoded by further DNA sequences in the sample. The V gene is TRBV27, the J gene TRBJ1-6; weak D call: TRBD1 (5 bases). CDR1 is MNHEY and CDR2 is SMNVEV in the germline V gene (reference sequence). This CDR3 comprises 17 residues. The CDR3 DNA is TGTGCCAGCAGAGCATCCCAGGGAAGCTCCTATAATTCCCCCCTCCACTTT. Translation: CASRASQGSSYNSPLHF.

The chain combines TRBV4-3 with TRBJ2-1; 7 bases agree with TRBD1. V shed 0 bases and J 6 bases; nucleotides not matched to a gene: 8. CDR1 is LGHNA and CDR2 is YSLEER in the germline V gene. The CDR3 length is 16 residues. CDR3 in amino acids: CASSQDHRGVFNEQFF. The CDR3 DNA is TGCGCCAGCAGCCAAGATCACAGGGGAGTGTTCAATGAGCAGTTCTTC.

The chain carries TRBV28 and TRBJ1-5; maybe TRBD1 (6 bases). V was clipped by 2 bases and J by 4 bases, with 12 bases between them. Germline CDR1 MDHEN, CDR2 SYDVKM. This CDR3 has 15 residues. The CDR3 DNA is TGTGCCAGCAGTTTACCACAGGGAATTAATCAGCCCCAGCATTTT. Amino acids: CASSLPQGINQPQHF.

This chain joins TRBV30 and TRBJ2-7; 8 bases fit TRBD2. The CDR3 runs 14 residues. Germline V gene lookup returns CDR1 GTSNPN and CDR2 SVGIG (reference sequence). V gave up 4 bases and J gave up 7 bases; unmatched junction bases: 12. In DNA form, the CDR3 reads TGTGCCTGGAATGGCCGGACTAGCCCCAAGGAGCAGTACTTC. It encodes CAWNGRTSPKEQYF. Based on the CDR3 plus reference TRBV30 and TRBJ2-7, the full variable domain is SQTIHQWPATLVQPVGSPLSLECTVEGTSNPNLYWYRQAAGRGLQLLFYSVGIGQISSEVPQNLSASRPQDRQFILSSKKLLLSDSGFYLCAWNGRTSPKEQYFGPGTRLTVT.

CDR3 region: CASSPGTSGPSSYNEQFF. The CDR3 DNA is TGTGCCAGTAGTCCCGGGACTAGCGGGCCCAGCTCCTACAATGAGCAGTTCTTC. The rearrangement uses TRBV19 and TRBJ2-1; 12 bases are shared with TRBD2. Germline CDR1 LNHDA, CDR2 SQIVND (reference sequence). This CDR3 is built from 18 residues. The V gene end was trimmed by 5 bases and the J gene end by 0 bases; junction bases not matched to a gene: 8. Drawing the rest from reference TRBV19 and TRBJ2-1, the complete variable domain is DGGITQSPKYLFRKEGQNVTLSCEQNLNHDAMYWYRQDPGQGLRLIYYSQIVNDFQKGDIAEGYSVSREKKESFPLTVTSAQKNPTAFYLCASSPGTSGPSSYNEQFFGPGTRLTVL.

The rearrangement uses TRBV29-1 and TRBJ2-7, with 7 bases aligning to TRBD2. CDR3 size: 16 residues. The J segment lost 4 bases and the V segment lost 0 bases, leaving 12 bases of the junction unmatched. CDR1 SQVTM and CDR2 ANQGSEA come from the germline V gene. CDR3: CSVEDREATGVYEQYF. Written as DNA, the CDR3 is TGCAGCGTTGAAGATCGGGAGGCCACTGGGGTGTACGAGCAGTACTTC.

J is TRBJ2-3 and V is TRBV5-1, with 8 bases aligning to TRBD2. CDR3 length equals 17 residues. V was clipped by 0 bases and J by 4 bases; unmatched bases: 10. Germline V gives CDR1 SGHRS, CDR2 YFSETQ. The CDR3 is CASSLGLRGGGADTQYF. DNA of the CDR3: TGCGCCAGCAGCTTGGGCCTACGGGGGGGCGGGGCAGATACGCAGTATTTT. The complete variable domain, with remaining parts taken from reference TRBV5-1 and TRBJ2-3, reads KAGVTQTPRYLIKTRGQQVTLSCSPISGHRSVSWYQQTPGQGLQFLFEYFSETQRNKGNFPGRFSGRQFSNSRSEMNVSTLELGDSALYLCASSLGLRGGGADTQYFGPGTRLTVL.

This chain links TRBV4-2 with TRBJ2-3; 11 nucleotides agree with TRBD2. The germline V gene encodes CDR1 LGHNA and CDR2 YNFKEQ. Unmatched junction bases numbered 8, after V lost 0 bases and J lost 0 bases. CDR3 length: 19 residues. The DNA of the CDR3 is TGTGCCAGCAGCCAAGATGGGGCTAGCGGGAGGACTAGCACAGATACGCAGTATTTT. Its protein product is CASSQDGASGRTSTDTQYF.

The V gene is TRBV19, the J gene TRBJ1-2; a weak D match, TRBD1 (6 bases). The CDR3 runs 15 residues. V lost 5 bases and J 0 bases, leaving 13 bases between the germline ends. The germline V gene encodes CDR1 LNHDA and CDR2 SQIVND (reference sequence). In nucleotides, the CDR3 is TGTGCCAGTAGTCTAGGGGACACGACTAACTATGGCTACACCTTC. It translates to CASSLGDTTNYGYTF.

This clone showed up just a few times. This sequence joins TRBV18 and TRBJ1-5, with D unresolved. This CDR3 contains 17 residues. Trimming took off 2 bases at V and 4 bases at J, with 18 bases between the two ends. Germline CDR1 KGHSH, CDR2 LQKENI. CDR3 sequence: CASSPNAAQLLNQPQHF. In nucleotides, the CDR3 is TGTGCCAGCTCACCAAATGCGGCCCAGCTTTTAAATCAGCCCCAGCATTTT.

The chain uses TRBV15 and TRBJ2-2; 8 bases line up with TRBD2. CDR3 length equals 15 residues. The junction had 7 bases not matched to a gene; V was cut back by 9 bases and J by 1 base. Per germline, CDR1 LNHNV and CDR2 YYDKDF (reference sequence). The CDR3 protein is CATKSREGNTGELFF. CDR3 sequence (DNA): TGTGCCACGAAGTCCCGGGAGGGGAACACCGGGGAGCTGTTTTTT.

This chain uses TRBV14 with TRBJ2-7, with D possibly being TRBD1 (6 bases). This CDR3 contains 17 residues. Trimming removed 1 base from V and 4 bases from J, with 20 bases in between. Germline V gene sequence: CDR1 SGHDN, CDR2 FVKESK. CDR3: CASSQATQGILSYEQYF. CDR3 sequence (DNA): TGTGCCAGCAGCCAAGCAACTCAGGGGATTTTAAGTTACGAGCAGTACTTC.

The chain combines TRBV10-3 with TRBJ1-2; 8 nucleotides agree with TRBD1. This CDR3 region has 12 residues. Germline CDR1 is ENHRY and CDR2 is SYGVKD. J was trimmed by 2 bases and V by 10 bases; bases with no gene match: 3. Here the CDR3 DNA reads TGTGCCACCAGGACAGGGAACTATGGCTACACCTTC. Residues: CATRTGNYGYTF.

The genes are TRBV2 and TRBJ2-3, with 9 bases aligning to TRBD2. The junction had 8 bases not matched to a gene; V was cut back by 3 bases and J by 4 bases. The CDR3 covers 16 residues. Germline CDR1 and CDR2: SNHLY and FYNNEI. CDR3 bases: TGTGCCAGCAGTGATCTAGCGGGATCTTTTGCAGATACGCAGTATTTT. It translates to CASSDLAGSFADTQYF.

V is TRBV19 and J is TRBJ1-5, with D maybe TRBD1 (6 bases). The V gene lost 4 bases and the J gene lost 10 bases, with 23 bases spanning the gap. CDR3 length: 16 residues. CDR1 and CDR2 from the germline V gene are LNHDA and SQIVND (reference sequence). For the CDR3, the DNA is TGTGCCAGTAGTAAGGGGGGGCGCCCCCTGGGTTCTCCCCAGCATTTT. This gives the protein CASSKGGRPLGSPQHF. Using reference TRBV19 and TRBJ1-5 for the parts outside the CDR3, the full variable domain is DGGITQSPKYLFRKEGQNVTLSCEQNLNHDAMYWYRQDPGQGLRLIYYSQIVNDFQKGDIAEGYSVSREKKESFPLTVTSAQKNPTAFYLCASSKGGRPLGSPQHFGDGTRLSIL.